This T cell receptor beta chain was identified during a study of T cell responses to AZD1222 COVID-19 vaccine. Study details: Pooling of second doses given at about 4 or about 12 weeks was done.

Findings and limits, study-wide: No day 14 peak samples; only post-peak repertoires were characterized.

The germline V and J ends were trimmed by 5 bases and 0 bases, with 13 bases remaining between them. The CDR3 extends over 15 amino acids. CDR1 and CDR2 (germline): MDHEN, SYDVKM. On this clone: Its antigen remains unidentified.

Some clones are missing from TCRdb's copy, which holds only in-frame ones; the method was immunoSEQ multiplex PCR. The table shows 130,000 to 150,000 clones, with under 95% occurring only once. The J gene is TRBJ1-2, the V gene TRBV28; the D is unclear. Sequencing was performed on peripheral blood, taken on day 0 of AZD1222 vaccination. The TCR was taken from an adult in good health. Written as DNA, the CDR3 is TGTGCCAGCAGTACGGCCGTGAAACCTAACTATGGCTACACCTTC. Residues: CASSTAVKPNYGYTF.